This T cell receptor (beta chain) stems from a study of spatial heterogeneity in lung cancer. Study-level information: There was a strong correlation between the counts of TCR transcripts measured in tumor regions and a T cell transcriptional module score that was calculated from matched bulk RNA-seq. Regarding the study as a whole: Ubiquitous and regional expanded TCR counts correlated with ubiquitous and regional nonsynonymous mutations, respectively. Tumor mutation count correlated with how many alpha and beta TCRs expanded intratumorally.

Regarding this clonotype: The antigen remains undetermined.

MiXCR was run by TCRdb on the 5' RACE reads, yielding one entry per CDR3 protein. The sample lists fewer than 9,000 distinct CDR3 sequences, 15% to 20% occurring once. Indicated time point: sample taken at primary tumor resection. Unsorted samples of tumor, nontumor lung or frozen PBMC had their whole RNA sequenced. The CDR3 spans 12 residues. CDR1 is DFQATT and CDR2 is SNEGSKA in the germline V gene (reference sequence). Trimming left V 3 bases short and J 7 bases short, with 10 bases between. This receptor was identified in a female donor with early-stage non-small cell lung cancer. The chain has TRBV20-1 and TRBJ2-1; D might be TRBD2 (5 bases). Here the sequenced sample was lung tumor tissue, taken at surgery. As DNA, the CDR3 is TGCAGTGCTAGGGAAACTAGGAATGAGCAGTTCTTC. This encodes CSARETRNEQFF.